One sample yielded the 10 T cell receptor beta chains listed below, sequenced in a study of T cells in Graves' hyperthyroidism and ophthalmopathy. RNA transcripts provided the source from which TCR beta CDR3 regions were amplified. The study used the HTBI primer set for a first-round RT-PCR of the TCR CDR3. TCRdb ran MiXCR on the multiplex PCR reads and lists one entry per CDR3 protein. The table shows roughly 330,000 distinct CDR3 sequences, with around a sixth occurring only once. Sequencing input: blood. The origin of the receptors is a man aged 25 to 45 with Graves' hyperthyroidism.

This clonotype was counted at least ten times. The chain links TRBV7-2 to TRBJ2-7, with D possibly matching TRBD2 (5 bases). The CDR3 extends over 16 amino acids. The V gene's germline CDR1 is SGHTA and CDR2 FQGNSA. V shed 2 bases and J shed 0 bases, with 14 bases lying between them. The CDR3 loop is CASSLLGGSHSYEQYF. CDR3 coding DNA: TGTGCCAGCAGCTTATTAGGTGGGAGTCACTCCTACGAGCAGTACTTC.

This clonotype was counted at least ten times. The chain recombines TRBV2 with TRBJ1-4, with TRBD1 matching over 7 bases. Germline CDR1 SNHLY, CDR2 FYNNEI. The CDR3 is 16 amino acids. With 0 bases clipped from V and 5 bases from J, the junction kept 6 bases outside the gene matches. CDR3 DNA sequence: TGTGCCAGCAGTGAAGCGCTTCGAGGGGGCAATGAAAAACTGTTTTTT. Translation: CASSEALRGGNEKLFF.

This chain connects TRBV20-1 to TRBJ1-2, with D possibly TRBD1 on 5 matching bases. The length of the CDR3 is 15 residues. The V gene's germline CDR1 is DFQATT and CDR2 SNEGSKA (reference sequence). With 4 bases removed from V and 4 bases from J, the gap between germline ends came to 19 bases. CDR3 sequence: CSATPRGGHFYGYTF. The CDR3 DNA sequence: TGCAGTGCTACCCCAAGGGGAGGACACTTCTATGGCTACACCTTC.

At least ten counts were recorded for this clonotype. V gene TRBV27 combines with J gene TRBJ2-3, with TRBD2 identical over 12 bases. V trimming: 0 bases; J trimming: 5 bases; junction bases outside the gene matches: 6. Germline CDR1 and CDR2: MNHEY and SMNVEV (reference sequence). This CDR3 has 17 residues. CDR3 coding DNA: TGTGCCAGCAGTTTATCGCTAGCGGGAGGGCCCGGAGATACGCAGTATTTT. Amino acids: CASSLSLAGGPGDTQYF.

This clonotype was detected ten times or more. This chain connects TRBV7-8 to TRBJ2-3; no firm D call. Trimming cost V 2 bases and J 4 bases, with 13 bases left between them. This CDR3 has 15 residues. CDR1 and CDR2 from the germline V gene are SGHVS and FQNEAQ. The CDR3 DNA is TGTGCCAGCAGCTTAACTGCGTCCTTGGCAGATACGCAGTATTTT. It translates to CASSLTASLADTQYF.

This chain uses TRBV6-1 with TRBJ2-1, with 10 bases identical to TRBD2. This CDR3 is built from 16 residues. V lost 8 bases to trimming and J lost 4 bases; unmatched junction nucleotides: 11. CDR1 MNHNS and CDR2 SASEGT come from the germline V gene. CDR3: CASLILAGEVYNEQFF. Written as DNA, the CDR3 is TGTGCCAGCCTGATCCTAGCGGGAGAAGTTTACAATGAGCAGTTCTTC.

This clonotype came up a few times. The gene calls are TRBV29-1 and TRBJ2-7; the match to TRBD1 covers 7 bases. Germline V gives CDR1 SQVTM, CDR2 ANQGSEA. Trimming took 3 bases from V and 3 from J; bases not matched to a gene: 8. The CDR3 covers 14 residues. For the CDR3, the DNA is TGCAGCGTTGACACCGGGACAGATGTCTACGAGCAGTACTTC. Residues: CSVDTGTDVYEQYF.

At least ten counts were recorded for this clonotype. The chain couples TRBV13 to TRBJ2-7; 12 bases are a match to TRBD1. The germline gives CDR1 PRHDT, CDR2 FYEKMQ (reference sequence). This CDR3 is 15 amino acids long. V trimming: 5 bases; J trimming: 0 bases; junction bases outside the gene matches: 2. The CDR3, as DNA: TGTGCCAGCAGCGGGGACAGGGGGCTCTCCTACGAGCAGTACTTC. It is translated as CASSGDRGLSYEQYF.

The chain carries TRBV3-1 and TRBJ2-1; 11 bases line up with TRBD2. This CDR3 spans 17 amino acids. The germline CDR1 and CDR2 sequences are LGHDT and YNNKEL (reference sequence). V gave up 0 bases and J gave up 2 bases; unmatched junction bases: 3. This CDR3 is CASSQELAGGPYNEQFF. The CDR3 nucleotides read TGTGCCAGCAGCCAAGAGCTAGCGGGAGGCCCCTACAATGAGCAGTTCTTC.

The V call is TRBV5-5, the J call TRBJ1-1, with D tentatively TRBD1 (6 bases). This CDR3 is 14 amino acids long. Germline V gene sequence: CDR1 SGHKS, CDR2 YYEKEE (reference sequence). The CDR3 loop reads CAPAGGRFLSEAFF. In DNA, the CDR3 is TGTGCACCGGCGGGGGGCCGGTTTTTATCTGAAGCTTTCTTT.